The present T cell receptor beta chain was sequenced within a study of cytomegalovirus exposure and HLA in healthy donors. Clones were read by immunoSEQ multiplex PCR, and TCRdb kept only the in-frame ones, dropping some. The sample records about 79,000 clones, over 85% being singletons. J gave up 0 bases and V 6 bases, and 9 bases lay outside the gene matches. The CDR3 extends over 17 amino acids. CDR1 is KGHSH, CDR2 LQKENI, per germline. Sequenced: PBMCs. This sequence originates from a woman aged 30 to 39 in good health and CMV-seronegative. This chain links TRBV18 with TRBJ1-1; 11 nucleotides match TRBD1. The chain's CDR3 is CASSRGLGQGVNTEAFF. The CDR3 DNA reads TGTGCCAGCTCCCGAGGACTGGGACAGGGGGTGAACACTGAAGCTTTCTTT. The full variable domain, with the rest looked up from reference TRBV18 and TRBJ1-1, is NAGVMQNPRHLVRRRGQEARLRCSPMKGHSHVYWYRQLPEEGLKFMVYLQKENIIDESGMPKERFSAEFPKEGPSILRIQQVVRGDSAAYFCASSRGLGQGVNTEAFFGQGTRLTVV.